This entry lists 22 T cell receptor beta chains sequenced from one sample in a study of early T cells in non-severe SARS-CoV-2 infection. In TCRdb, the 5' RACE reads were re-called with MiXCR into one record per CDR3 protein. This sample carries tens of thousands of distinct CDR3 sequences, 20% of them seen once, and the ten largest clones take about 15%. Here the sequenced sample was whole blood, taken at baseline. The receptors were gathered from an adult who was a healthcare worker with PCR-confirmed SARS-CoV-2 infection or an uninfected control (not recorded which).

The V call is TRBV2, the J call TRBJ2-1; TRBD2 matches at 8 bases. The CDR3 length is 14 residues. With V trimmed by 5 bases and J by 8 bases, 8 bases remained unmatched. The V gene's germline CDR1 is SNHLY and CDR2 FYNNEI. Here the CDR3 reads CASSSGTRPYEQFF. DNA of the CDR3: TGTGCCAGCAGTTCCGGGACTAGACCATATGAGCAGTTCTTC.

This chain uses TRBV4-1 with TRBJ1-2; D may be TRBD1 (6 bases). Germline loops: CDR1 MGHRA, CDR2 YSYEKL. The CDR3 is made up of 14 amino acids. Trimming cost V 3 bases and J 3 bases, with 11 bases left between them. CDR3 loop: CASSQEQGYYGYTF. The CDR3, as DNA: TGCGCCAGCAGCCAGGAACAGGGATACTATGGCTACACCTTC.

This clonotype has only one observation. CDR3 protein: CASRGGNSPLHF. CDR3 bases: TGTGCCAGCAGGGGAGGAAATTCACCCCTCCACTTT. The chain carries TRBV4-2 and TRBJ1-6; unclear D gene. Germline CDR1 is LGHNA and CDR2 is YNFKEQ. CDR3 length equals 12 residues. V lost 6 bases to trimming and J lost 7 bases, with 7 bases between them.

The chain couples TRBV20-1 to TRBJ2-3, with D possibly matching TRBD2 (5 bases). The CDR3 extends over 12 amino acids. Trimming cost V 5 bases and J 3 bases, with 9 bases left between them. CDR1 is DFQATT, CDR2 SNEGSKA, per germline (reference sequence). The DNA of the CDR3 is TGCAGTGCTGGGAGCCCGACAGATACGCAGTATTTT. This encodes CSAGSPTDTQYF.

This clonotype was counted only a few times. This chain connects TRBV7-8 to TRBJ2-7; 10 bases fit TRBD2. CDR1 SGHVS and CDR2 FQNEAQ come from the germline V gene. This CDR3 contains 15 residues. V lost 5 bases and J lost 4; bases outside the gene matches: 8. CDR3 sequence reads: CASSTGLAAYYEQYF. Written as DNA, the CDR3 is TGTGCCAGCAGCACCGGACTAGCGGCTTATTACGAGCAGTACTTC.

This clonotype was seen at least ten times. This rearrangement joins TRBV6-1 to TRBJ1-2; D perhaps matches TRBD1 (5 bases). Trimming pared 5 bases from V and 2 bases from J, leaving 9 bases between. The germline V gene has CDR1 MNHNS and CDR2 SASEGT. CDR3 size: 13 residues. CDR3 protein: CASSSGTNYGYTF. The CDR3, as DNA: TGTGCCAGCAGTTCCGGGACCAACTATGGCTACACCTTC.

The CDR3 is CSGGQLSTEAFF. As DNA, the CDR3 is TGCAGCGGGGGACAGCTTTCCACTGAAGCTTTCTTT. The chain employs TRBV29-1 and TRBJ1-1, with 7 nucleotides matching TRBD1. There are 12 residues in the CDR3. The germline V gene encodes CDR1 SQVTM and CDR2 ANQGSEA. V shed 7 bases and J 4 bases; nucleotides not matched to a gene: 6. The whole variable domain, filled in from reference TRBV29-1 and TRBJ1-1, reads SAVISQKPSRDICQRGTSLTIQCQVDSQVTMMFWYRQQPGQSLTLIATANQGSEATYESGFVIDKFPISRPNLTFSTLTVSNMSPEDSSIYLCSGGQLSTEAFFGQGTRLTVV.

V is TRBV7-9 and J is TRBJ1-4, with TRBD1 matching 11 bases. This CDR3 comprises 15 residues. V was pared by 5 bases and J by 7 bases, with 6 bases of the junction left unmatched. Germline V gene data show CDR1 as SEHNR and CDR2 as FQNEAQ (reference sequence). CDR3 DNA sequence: TGTGCCAGCAGCCCGCGGACAGGGGGCCTTGAAAAACTGTTTTTT. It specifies CASSPRTGGLEKLFF.

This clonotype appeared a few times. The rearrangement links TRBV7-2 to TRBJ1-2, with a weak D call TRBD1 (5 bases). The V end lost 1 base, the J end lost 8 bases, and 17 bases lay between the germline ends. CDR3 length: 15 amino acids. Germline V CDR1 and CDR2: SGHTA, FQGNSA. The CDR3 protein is CASSLDASRAGGYTF. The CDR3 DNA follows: TGTGCCAGCAGCTTAGATGCATCCAGGGCGGGAGGCTACACCTTC.

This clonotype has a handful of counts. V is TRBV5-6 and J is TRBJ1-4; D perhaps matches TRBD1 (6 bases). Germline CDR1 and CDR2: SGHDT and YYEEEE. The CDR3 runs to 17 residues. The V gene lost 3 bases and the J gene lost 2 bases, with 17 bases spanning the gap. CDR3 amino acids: CASSWTGTGRTNEKLFF. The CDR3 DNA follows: TGTGCCAGCAGCTGGACCGGAACAGGGAGGACTAATGAAAAACTGTTTTTT.

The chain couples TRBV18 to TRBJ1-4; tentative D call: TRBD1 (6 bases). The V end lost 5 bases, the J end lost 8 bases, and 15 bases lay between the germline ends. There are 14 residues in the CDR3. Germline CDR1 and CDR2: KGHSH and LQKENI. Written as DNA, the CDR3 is TGTGCCAGCTCATCAGGGGCCTCAAGAGAAAAACTGTTTTTT. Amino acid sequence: CASSSGASREKLFF.

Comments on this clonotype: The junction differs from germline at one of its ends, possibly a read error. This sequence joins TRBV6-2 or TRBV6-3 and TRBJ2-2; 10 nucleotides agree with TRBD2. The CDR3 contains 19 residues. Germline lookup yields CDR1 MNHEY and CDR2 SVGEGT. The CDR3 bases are TGTGACAGCAGTTACTTAGCGGGGGGATCCGGTTATTTGGCCGGGGAGCTGTTTTTT. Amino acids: CDSSYLAGGSGYLAGELFF.

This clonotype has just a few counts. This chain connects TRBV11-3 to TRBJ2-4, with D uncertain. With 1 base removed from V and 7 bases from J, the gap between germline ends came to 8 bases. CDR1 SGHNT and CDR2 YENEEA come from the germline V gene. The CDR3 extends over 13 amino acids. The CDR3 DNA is TGTGCCAGCAGCTTAGGCCCCGGGAACATTCAGTACTTC. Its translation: CASSLGPGNIQYF.

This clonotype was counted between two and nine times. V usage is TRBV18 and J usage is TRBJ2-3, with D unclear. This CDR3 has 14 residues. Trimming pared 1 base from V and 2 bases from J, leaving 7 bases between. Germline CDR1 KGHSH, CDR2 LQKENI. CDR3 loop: CASSPRRNTDTQYF. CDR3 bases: TGTGCCAGCTCACCACGCCGCAACACAGATACGCAGTATTTT. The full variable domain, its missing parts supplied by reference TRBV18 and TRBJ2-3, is NAGVMQNPRHLVRRRGQEARLRCSPMKGHSHVYWYRQLPEEGLKFMVYLQKENIIDESGMPKERFSAEFPKEGPSILRIQQVVRGDSAAYFCASSPRRNTDTQYFGPGTRLTVL.

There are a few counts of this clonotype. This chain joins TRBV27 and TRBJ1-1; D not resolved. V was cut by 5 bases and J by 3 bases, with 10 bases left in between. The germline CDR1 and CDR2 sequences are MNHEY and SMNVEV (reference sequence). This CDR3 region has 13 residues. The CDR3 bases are TGTGCCAGCAGTAAGGAGGACGACACTGAAGCTTTCTTT. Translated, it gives CASSKEDDTEAFF.

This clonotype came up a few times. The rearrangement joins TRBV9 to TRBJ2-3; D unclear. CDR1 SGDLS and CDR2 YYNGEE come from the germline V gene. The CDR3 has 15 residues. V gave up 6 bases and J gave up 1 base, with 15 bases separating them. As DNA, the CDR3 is TGTGCCAGCACCGAACGTGGGTGGGGCACAGATACGCAGTATTTT. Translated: CASTERGWGTDTQYF.

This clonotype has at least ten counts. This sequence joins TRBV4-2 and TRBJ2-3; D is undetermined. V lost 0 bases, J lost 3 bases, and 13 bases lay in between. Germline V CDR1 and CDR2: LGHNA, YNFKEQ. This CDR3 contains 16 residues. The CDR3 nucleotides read TGTGCCAGCAGCCAAGAAGTCCTCGCGACGACAGATACGCAGTATTTT. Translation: CASSQEVLATTDTQYF.

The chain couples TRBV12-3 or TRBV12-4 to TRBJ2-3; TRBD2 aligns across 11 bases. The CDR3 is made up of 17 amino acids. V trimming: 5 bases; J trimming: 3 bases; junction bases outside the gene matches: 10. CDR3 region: CASSPYLAGGRTDTQYF. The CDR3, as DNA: TGTGCCAGCAGTCCATACCTAGCGGGGGGCCGGACAGATACGCAGTATTTT.

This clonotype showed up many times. CDR3 loop: CASSLASEFGTEAFF. The DNA of the CDR3 is TGCGCCAGCAGCTTGGCCTCAGAGTTTGGCACTGAAGCTTTCTTT. The rearrangement joins TRBV5-1 to TRBJ1-1; D gene ambiguous. Germline V gives CDR1 SGHRS, CDR2 YFSETQ. CDR3 length equals 15 residues. Trimming removed 0 bases from V and 4 bases from J, with 13 bases in between. The full variable domain, in which reference TRBV5-1 and TRBJ1-1 provide the parts outside the CDR3, is KAGVTQTPRYLIKTRGQQVTLSCSPISGHRSVSWYQQTPGQGLQFLFEYFSETQRNKGNFPGRFSGRQFSNSRSEMNVSTLELGDSALYLCASSLASEFGTEAFFGQGTRLTVV.

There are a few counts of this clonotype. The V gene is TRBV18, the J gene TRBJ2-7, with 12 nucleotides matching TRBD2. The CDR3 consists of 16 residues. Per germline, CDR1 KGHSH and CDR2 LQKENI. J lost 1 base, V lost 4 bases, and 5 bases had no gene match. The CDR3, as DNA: TGTGCCAGCTCACGAAAACTAGCGGGGGGATCCTACGAGCAGTACTTC. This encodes CASSRKLAGGSYEQYF. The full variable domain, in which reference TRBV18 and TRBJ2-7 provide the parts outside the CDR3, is NAGVMQNPRHLVRRRGQEARLRCSPMKGHSHVYWYRQLPEEGLKFMVYLQKENIIDESGMPKERFSAEFPKEGPSILRIQQVVRGDSAAYFCASSRKLAGGSYEQYFGPGTRLTVT.

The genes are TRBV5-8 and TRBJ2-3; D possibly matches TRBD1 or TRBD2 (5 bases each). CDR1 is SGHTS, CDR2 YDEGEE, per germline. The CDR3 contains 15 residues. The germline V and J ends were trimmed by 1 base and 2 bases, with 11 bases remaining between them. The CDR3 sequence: CASSLPGLVTDTQYF. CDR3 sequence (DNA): TGTGCCAGCAGCTTGCCGGGGCTGGTCACAGATACGCAGTATTTT.

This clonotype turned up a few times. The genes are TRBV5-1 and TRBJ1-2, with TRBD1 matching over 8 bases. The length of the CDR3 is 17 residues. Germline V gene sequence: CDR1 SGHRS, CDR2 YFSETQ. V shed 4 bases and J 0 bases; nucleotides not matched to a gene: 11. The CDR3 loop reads CASSAGTGTNTNYGYTF. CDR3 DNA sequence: TGCGCCAGCAGCGCCGGGACAGGAACCAACACTAACTATGGCTACACCTTC.